The 12 T cell receptor beta chains below come from one sample, sequenced in a study of response to subunit inactivated influenza vaccine. TCRdb called the RT-PCR reads again in MiXCR, with one record for every CDR3 protein. This repertoire shows more than 550,000 distinct CDR3 sequences, 12% found once; its top ten account for around 9.6%. Sequences were derived from PBMCs from blood, sampled on the day of vaccination. These receptor sequences come from a man aged 50 to 59 who received an inactivated influenza vaccine.

This clonotype showed up just a few times. The gene calls are TRBV7-9 and TRBJ2-3; TRBD2 agrees at 10 bases. J gave up 5 bases and V 5 bases, and 7 bases lay outside the gene matches. The CDR3 is 15 residues long. Per germline, CDR1 SEHNR and CDR2 FQNEAQ (reference sequence). The CDR3 nucleotides read TGTGCCAGCAGCCTACCTCGGACTAGCGGAGATACGCAGTATTTT. It translates to CASSLPRTSGDTQYF. The full variable domain, its missing parts supplied by reference TRBV7-9 and TRBJ2-3, is DTGVSQNPRHKITKRGQNVTFRCDPISEHNRLYWYRQTLGQGPEFLTYFQNEAQLEKSRLLSDRFSAERPKGSFSTLEIQRTEQGDSAMYLCASSLPRTSGDTQYFGPGTRLTVL.

This chain uses TRBV20-1 with TRBJ1-5; 7 nucleotides align to TRBD1. The germline gives CDR1 DFQATT, CDR2 SNEGSKA (reference sequence). With 1 base clipped from V and 7 bases from J, the junction kept 4 bases outside the gene matches. This CDR3 comprises 13 residues. The CDR3 DNA is TGCAGTGCTAGAGGACAGGGAACCCAGCCCCAGCATTTT. Encoded protein: CSARGQGTQPQHF.

This clonotype was seen ten or more times. The chain carries TRBV30 and TRBJ1-2; D gene unclear. Germline V CDR1 and CDR2: GTSNPN, SVGIG (reference sequence). Trimming removed 0 bases at V and 1 base at J, with 9 bases between. This CDR3 is built from 14 residues. CDR3 sequence (DNA): TGTGCCTGGAGTGTAGTTTATAGTAACTATGGCTACACCTTC. Protein product: CAWSVVYSNYGYTF.

This clonotype was seen more than once but under ten times. The chain recombines TRBV28 with TRBJ1-5; D remains unclear. The CDR3 length is 16 residues. The V gene lost 4 bases and the J gene lost 0 bases, with 13 bases spanning the gap. CDR1 and CDR2 (germline): MDHEN, SYDVKM. The CDR3 coding sequence is TGTGCCAGCAGTTCCCCTCCGCATTATAGCAATCAGCCCCAGCATTTT. Translated: CASSSPPHYSNQPQHF.

The genes are TRBV12-2 and TRBJ2-2. TRBV12-2 is a documented pseudogene. This CDR3 has 15 amino acids. The DNA of the CDR3 is TGTGCAAGTCGCTTAGGCTCCATGAACACCGGGGAGCTGTTTTTT. Translated, it gives CASRLGSMNTGELFF.

This clonotype was observed at least ten times. The chain combines TRBV28 with TRBJ1-5; maybe TRBD1 (5 bases). Between the trimmed V and J ends, which lost 8 bases and 3 bases, there was a span of 23 bases. CDR3 length: 17 residues. Germline CDR1 reads MDHEN; CDR2 reads SYDVKM. The CDR3 DNA follows: TGTGCCAGCCGTACCCGGAGAAGAATGGGGGACAATCAGCCCCAGCATTTT. Protein product: CASRTRRRMGDNQPQHF.

The chain has TRBV20-1 and TRBJ2-1; maybe TRBD1 (6 bases). This CDR3 is built from 16 residues. Germline CDR1 DFQATT, CDR2 SNEGSKA (reference sequence). With 0 bases removed from V and 5 bases from J, the gap between germline ends came to 17 bases. CDR3 sequence reads: CSARDSGPTGNNEQFF. The CDR3 DNA follows: TGCAGTGCTAGAGATTCAGGGCCCACAGGGAACAATGAGCAGTTCTTC.

This clonotype was observed at least ten times. The gene calls are TRBV5-1 and TRBJ2-1; 8 bases are shared with TRBD2. This CDR3 region has 15 residues. Germline-derived CDR1 and CDR2 are SGHRS and YFSETQ. J gave up 1 base and V 2 bases, and 2 bases lay outside the gene matches. The CDR3 is CASSFSGISYNEQFF. CDR3 DNA sequence: TGCGCCAGCAGCTTTAGCGGGATATCCTACAATGAGCAGTTCTTC.

Many counts were recorded for this clonotype. The chain recombines TRBV7-9 with TRBJ2-7, with 11 bases matching TRBD2. V was pared by 1 base and J by 2 bases, with 1 base of the junction left unmatched. The CDR3 is 15 amino acids. Germline V CDR1 and CDR2: SEHNR, FQNEAQ (reference sequence). CDR3: CASSLVTSGTYEQYF. The CDR3 DNA sequence: TGTGCCAGCAGCTTAGTGACTAGCGGGACCTACGAGCAGTACTTC.

DNA of the CDR3: TGTGCCAGCTCACCACCGTTAGGGGATGCTGGGGCCAACGTCCTGACTTTC. Amino acids: CASSPPLGDAGANVLTF. The V and J genes are TRBV18 and TRBJ2-6; possibly TRBD1 for D (5 bases). V was pared by 0 bases and J by 2 bases, with 11 bases between. This CDR3 comprises 17 residues. Germline assignment: CDR1 KGHSH and CDR2 LQKENI.

This clonotype was recorded at least ten times. The CDR3 protein is CATSDVGQGYKAEQFF. CDR3 nucleotides: TGTGCCACCAGTGATGTCGGACAGGGGTACAAAGCTGAGCAGTTCTTC. The J gene is TRBJ2-1, the V gene TRBV24-1; 9 bases agree with TRBD1. Trimming took 3 bases from V and 9 from J; bases not matched to a gene: 11. The CDR3 is made up of 16 amino acids. Germline CDR1 reads KGHDR; CDR2 reads SFDVKD.

The chain employs TRBV10-3 and TRBJ2-1; 9 positions agree with TRBD2. J was trimmed by 16 bases and V by 4 bases; bases with no gene match: 8. The CDR3 totals 12 residues. Germline loops: CDR1 ENHRY, CDR2 SYGVKD. CDR3 sequence: CAISGGGRVRFF. In DNA, the CDR3 is TGTGCCATCAGTGGAGGCGGGAGGGTTCGCTTCTTC.